The source of this TCR beta chain is a study of shared clonotypes between healthy human individuals. In the CD4+ fraction, cells were divided into CD45RA+ naive and CD45RA-negative memory subsets. Assay used: immunoSEQ multiplex PCR; TCRdb lists only in-frame clones, some missing. The table shows approximately 1.1 million clones, with around three quarters occurring only once. The sequence was obtained from a man between 18 and 35 years old in good health. Some clones in this sample may be carry-over from other donors' samples. The sequenced sample was memory CD4+ T cells from PBMCs. The subset is: CD45RA-negative fraction.

The DNA of the CDR3 is TGTGCCAGCGGGGGCTTACAGGGGAAGGCTAATGAAAAACTGTTTTTT. Its translation is CASGGLQGKANEKLFF. This rearrangement joins TRBV21-1 to TRBJ1-4; the listed D gene, TRBD1, was not tested against the DNA. TRBV21-1 is reported as a pseudogene. The CDR3 contains 16 residues.